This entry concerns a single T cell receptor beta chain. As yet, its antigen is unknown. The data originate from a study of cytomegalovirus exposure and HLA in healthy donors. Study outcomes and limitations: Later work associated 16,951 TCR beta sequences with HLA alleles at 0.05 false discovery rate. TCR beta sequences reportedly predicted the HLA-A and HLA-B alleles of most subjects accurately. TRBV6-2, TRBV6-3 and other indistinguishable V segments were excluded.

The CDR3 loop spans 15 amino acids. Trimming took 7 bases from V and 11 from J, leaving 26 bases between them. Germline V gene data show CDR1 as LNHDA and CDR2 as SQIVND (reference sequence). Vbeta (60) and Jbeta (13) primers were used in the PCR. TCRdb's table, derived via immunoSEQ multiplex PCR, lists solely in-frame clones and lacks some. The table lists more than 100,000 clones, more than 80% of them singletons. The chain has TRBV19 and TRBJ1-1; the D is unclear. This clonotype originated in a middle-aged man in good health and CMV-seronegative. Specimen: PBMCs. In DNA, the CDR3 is TGTGCCAGTACCCCGGAGCCCCAGAGGCCCCAGCGGGCTTTCTTT. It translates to CASTPEPQRPQRAFF.